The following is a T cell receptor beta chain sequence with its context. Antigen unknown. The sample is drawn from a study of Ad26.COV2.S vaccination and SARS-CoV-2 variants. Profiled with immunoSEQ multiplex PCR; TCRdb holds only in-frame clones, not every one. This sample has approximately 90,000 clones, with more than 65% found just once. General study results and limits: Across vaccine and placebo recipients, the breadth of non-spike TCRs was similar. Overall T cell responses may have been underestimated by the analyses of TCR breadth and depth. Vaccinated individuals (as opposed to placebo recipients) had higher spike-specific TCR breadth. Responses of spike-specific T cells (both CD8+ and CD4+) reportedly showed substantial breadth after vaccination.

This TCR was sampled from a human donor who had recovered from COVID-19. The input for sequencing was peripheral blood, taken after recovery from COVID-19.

CDR3 loop: CASSESARGYGYTF. DNA for the CDR3: TGTGCCAGCAGTGAATCGGCCCGGGGCTATGGCTACACCTTC. The rearrangement links TRBV25-1 to TRBJ1-2; D uncertain. The CDR3 covers 14 residues. V lost 1 base and J 4 bases, leaving 10 bases between the germline ends. Per germline, CDR1 MGHDK and CDR2 SYGVNS.